The following is a TCR beta chain sequence with its context. Its antigen is not yet known. No per-base quality is available; no much larger clone lies one base away. These data come from a study of T-cell memory formation after mild COVID-19 (dated by TCRdb to the early 2020s). For the study in its entirety: TCR sequence clusters from the two donors were largely donor specific. Longitudinal TCRalpha and TCRbeta repertoire sequencing tracked T-cell clones expanding and contracting after mild COVID-19 in a couple of donors. The cohort comprised two young, previously healthy adult volunteers, one female and one male.

V is cut by 0 bases and J by 1 base, and the space between the germline ends is 9 bases. CDR1 SGHTA and CDR2 FQGNSA are derived from the germline V gene. The CDR3 starts with the cysteine, ends with the phenylalanine, and has 16 residues. The only DNA kept is the CDR3, 48 bases in frame from the first base. Ficoll-Paque density gradient centrifugation was used to isolate PBMCs. Instrument used: Illumina NovaSeq 6000. TCRalpha and TCRbeta cDNA libraries were constructed by 5'RACE with constant-segment primers, with sample barcodes and unique molecular identifiers being introduced. RNA was extracted from every sample with Trizol reagent. Library amplification was performed in two PCR steps, and a second sample barcode and Illumina TruSeq adapters were introduced in the second step. Sequencing of libraries was performed on an Illumina NovaSeq with 2 x 150 bp paired-end reads. For the original study's pipeline: The reads were demultiplexed and collapsed into UMI-guided consensus sequences using migec v1.2.7. Using mixcr v2.1.11, UMI consensuses were aligned to TRA and TRB V and J templates and then assembled into clonotypes. Expanded or contracted clonotypes were those called significant by both edgeR and NoisET, with noise models trained on biological replicates. For edgeR calls, the thresholds were a false discovery rate-adjusted p below 0.01 and a log2 fold-change of 1. As an exploratory analysis of dynamics, PCA with hierarchical clustering was applied to max-normalized trajectories of the 1000 most abundant clonotypes. Separately sequenced CD4+ and CD8+ repertoires were used to assign the CD4 or CD8 phenotype of responding clones. The raw public data were reprocessed by TCRdb itself: fastp quality trimming at Q25, MiXCR clonotype calling, in-frame beta chains only. Duplicate CDR3 protein sequences are folded into a single record with the most common DNA and genes. The V and J calls here are based on TCRdb, not the publication. Present in this sample are approximately 200,000 distinct CDR3 sequences, 16% of which were seen just once. The biggest ten clones account for just over 2% of the sample.

General findings and caveats noted by the study authors: The second-wave clones that peaked on day 37 were not confirmed to be SARS-CoV-2 specific. Some responding clones were found in pre-infection memory, which suggests that pre-existing cross-reactive memory T cells took part in the SARS-CoV-2 response. Clones contracting from day 15 to 85 had balanced CD4/CD8 phenotypes, while a second wave expanding from day 15 to 37 was biased towards CD4+. Contracting CD4+ clones were located mainly in the CM and EM memory subsets, whereas CD8+ clones were found to be enriched in EMRA. The study covered only a couple of mild cases, and larger cohorts including severe cases with pre-infection samples were considered necessary.

Sequencing was carried out using PBMCs or a T cell subset sorted from them (not recorded which). The sequence derives from an adult woman who had mild COVID-19 (a few samples of this study predate the infection). The sample titles of this study are shuffled in the database, so cell type and time point are left out; the donor was told from shared clones. The chain joins TRBV7-2 to TRBJ2-2, with the D gene not confidently named. The encoded CDR3 is CASSLAGSLNTGELFF. The DNA reads as follows: TGTGCCAGCAGCTTAGCCGGGTCTTTGAACACCGGGGAGCTGTTTTTT.